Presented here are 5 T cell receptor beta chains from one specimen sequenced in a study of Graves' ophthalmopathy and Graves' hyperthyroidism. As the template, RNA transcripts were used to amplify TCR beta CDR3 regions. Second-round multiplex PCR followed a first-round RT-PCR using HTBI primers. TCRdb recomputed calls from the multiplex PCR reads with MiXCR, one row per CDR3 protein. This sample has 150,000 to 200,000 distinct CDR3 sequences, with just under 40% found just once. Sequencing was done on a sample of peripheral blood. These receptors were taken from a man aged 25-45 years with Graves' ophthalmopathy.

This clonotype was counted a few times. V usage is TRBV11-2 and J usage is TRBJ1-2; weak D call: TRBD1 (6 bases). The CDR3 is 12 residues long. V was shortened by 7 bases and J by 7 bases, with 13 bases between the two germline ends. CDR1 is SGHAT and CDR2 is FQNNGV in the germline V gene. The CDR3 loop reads CASTTGAFGYTF. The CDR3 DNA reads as TGTGCCAGCACGACAGGCGCCTTTGGCTACACCTTC.

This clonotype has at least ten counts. The CDR3 coding sequence is TGTGCCAGCCAAGGGTATAGGAGCACTGAAGCTTTCTTT. Protein: CASQGYRSTEAFF. The rearrangement uses TRBV2 and TRBJ1-1; D call uncertain. From germline, CDR1 is SNHLY and CDR2 FYNNEI. V was pared by 8 bases and J by 4 bases, with 14 bases between. This CDR3 is built from 13 residues.

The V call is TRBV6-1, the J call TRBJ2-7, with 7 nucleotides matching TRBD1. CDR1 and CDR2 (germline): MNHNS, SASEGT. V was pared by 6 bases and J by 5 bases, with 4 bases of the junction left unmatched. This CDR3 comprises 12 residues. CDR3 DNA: TGTGCCAGCAGACAGGGGCTCCACGAGCAGTACTTC. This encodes CASRQGLHEQYF.

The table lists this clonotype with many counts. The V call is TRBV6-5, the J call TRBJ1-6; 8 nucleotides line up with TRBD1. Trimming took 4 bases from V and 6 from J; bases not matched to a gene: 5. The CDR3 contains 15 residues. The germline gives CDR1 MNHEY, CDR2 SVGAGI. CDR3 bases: TGTGCCAGCAGTTTAGGACAGGGTGTTAATTCACCCCTCCACTTT. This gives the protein CASSLGQGVNSPLHF.

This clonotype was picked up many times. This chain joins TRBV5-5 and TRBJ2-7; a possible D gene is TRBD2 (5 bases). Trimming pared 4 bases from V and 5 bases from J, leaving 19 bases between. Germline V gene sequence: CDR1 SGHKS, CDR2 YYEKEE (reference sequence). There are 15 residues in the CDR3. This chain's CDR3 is CASSPPLREYNEQYF. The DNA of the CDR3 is TGTGCCAGCAGCCCCCCCCTTCGGGAATACAACGAGCAGTACTTC.